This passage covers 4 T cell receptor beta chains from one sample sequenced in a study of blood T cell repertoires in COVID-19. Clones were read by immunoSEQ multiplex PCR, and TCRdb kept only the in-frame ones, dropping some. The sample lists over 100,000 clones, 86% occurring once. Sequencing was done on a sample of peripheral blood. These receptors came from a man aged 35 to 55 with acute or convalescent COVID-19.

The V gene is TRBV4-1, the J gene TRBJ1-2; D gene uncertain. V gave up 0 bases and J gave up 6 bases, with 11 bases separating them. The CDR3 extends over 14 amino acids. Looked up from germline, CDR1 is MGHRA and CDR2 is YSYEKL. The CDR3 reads CASSQDGFNNGYTF. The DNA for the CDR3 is TGCGCCAGCAGCCAAGACGGTTTTAATAATGGCTACACCTTC.

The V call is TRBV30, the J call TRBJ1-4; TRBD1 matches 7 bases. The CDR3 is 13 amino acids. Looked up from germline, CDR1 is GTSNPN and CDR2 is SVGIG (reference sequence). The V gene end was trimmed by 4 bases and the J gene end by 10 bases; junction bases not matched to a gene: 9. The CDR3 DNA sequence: TGTGCCTGGAATCGGGACAGTTCTGGAAAACTGTTTTTT. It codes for CAWNRDSSGKLFF.

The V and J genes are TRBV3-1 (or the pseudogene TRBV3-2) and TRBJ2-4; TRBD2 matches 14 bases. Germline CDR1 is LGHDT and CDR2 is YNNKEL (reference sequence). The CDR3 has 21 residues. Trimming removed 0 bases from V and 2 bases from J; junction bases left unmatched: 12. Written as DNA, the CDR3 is TGTGCCAGCAGCCAAGAGACTACGAGACTAGCGGGGGGGCCGACCAAAAACATTCAGTACTTC. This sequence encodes CASSQETTRLAGGPTKNIQYF.

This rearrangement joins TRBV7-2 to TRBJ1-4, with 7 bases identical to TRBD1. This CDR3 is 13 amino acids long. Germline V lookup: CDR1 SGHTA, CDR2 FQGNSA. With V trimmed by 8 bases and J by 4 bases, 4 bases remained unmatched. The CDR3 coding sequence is TGTGCCAGCGGGACAGCCTTTAATGAAAAACTGTTTTTT. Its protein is CASGTAFNEKLFF.